This T cell receptor beta chain was sequenced for a study of regulatory T cells in long-lasting Graves disease. In building TCR beta libraries, iRepertoire HTBI primers were used together with Arm-PCR of CDR3 regions. From the multiplex PCR reads, TCRdb called clonotypes with MiXCR, one entry per CDR3 protein. The sample lists about 400,000 distinct CDR3 sequences, about 15% occurring once. This clonotype appeared many times. This sample's time point: newly diagnosed GD, antithyroid drugs for less than 3 months. Extracted RNA from PBMCs served as the source of the TCR library. The CDR3 is 13 amino acids. Germline V gene sequence: CDR1 GTSNPN, CDR2 SVGIG (reference sequence). V was trimmed by 4 bases and J by 4 bases, leaving 10 bases between them. The sample was also reused in another study, on T cells in Graves' hyperthyroidism and ophthalmopathy.

This receptor was taken from a middle-aged woman with Graves disease. The rearrangement joins TRBV30 to TRBJ2-2; D perhaps matches TRBD1 (5 bases). Sequencing used peripheral blood mononuclear cells (PBMCs), obtained at new diagnosis, from a patient treated with antithyroid drugs. CDR3 DNA: TGTGCCTGGACAACCAGGGCCACCGGGGAGCTGTTTTTT. Amino acid sequence: CAWTTRATGELFF.